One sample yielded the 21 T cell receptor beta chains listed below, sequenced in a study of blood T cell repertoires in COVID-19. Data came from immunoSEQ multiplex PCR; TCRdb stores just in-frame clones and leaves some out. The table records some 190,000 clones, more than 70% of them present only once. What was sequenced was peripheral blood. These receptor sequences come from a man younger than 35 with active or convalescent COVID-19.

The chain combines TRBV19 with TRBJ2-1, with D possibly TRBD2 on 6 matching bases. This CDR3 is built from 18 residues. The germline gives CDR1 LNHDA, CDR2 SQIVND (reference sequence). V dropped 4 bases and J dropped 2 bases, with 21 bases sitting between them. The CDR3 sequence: CASSNPSGPLEAYNEQFF. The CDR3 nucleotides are TGTGCCAGTAGTAATCCGAGCGGGCCCCTCGAGGCCTACAATGAGCAGTTCTTC.

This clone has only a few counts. The CDR3 bases are TGTGCCAGCACCCCTAGGACAGGGGGCGCAGACATTCAGTACTTC. Translation gives CASTPRTGGADIQYF. The chain links TRBV6-5 to TRBJ2-4; 11 nucleotides match TRBD1. Trimming at V came to 7 bases and at J to 8 bases, leaving 10 bases not matched to a gene. The CDR3 covers 15 residues. Germline CDR1 MNHEY, CDR2 SVGAGI.

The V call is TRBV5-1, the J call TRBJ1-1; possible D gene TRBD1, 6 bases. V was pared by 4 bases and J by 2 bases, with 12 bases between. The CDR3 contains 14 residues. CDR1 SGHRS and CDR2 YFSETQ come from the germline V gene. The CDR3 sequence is CASSAQGLNTEAFF. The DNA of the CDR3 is TGCGCCAGCAGCGCACAGGGACTAAACACTGAAGCTTTCTTT. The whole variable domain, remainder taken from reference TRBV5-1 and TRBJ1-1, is KAGVTQTPRYLIKTRGQQVTLSCSPISGHRSVSWYQQTPGQGLQFLFEYFSETQRNKGNFPGRFSGRQFSNSRSEMNVSTLELGDSALYLCASSAQGLNTEAFFGQGTRLTVV.

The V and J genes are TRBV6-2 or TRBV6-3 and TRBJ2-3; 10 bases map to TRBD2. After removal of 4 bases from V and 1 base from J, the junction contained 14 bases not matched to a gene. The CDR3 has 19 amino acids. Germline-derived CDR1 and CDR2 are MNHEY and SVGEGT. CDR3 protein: CASSSDGAGGPRGTDTQYF. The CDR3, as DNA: TGTGCCAGCAGTTCGGACGGAGCGGGAGGGCCTCGAGGCACAGATACGCAGTATTTT.

The CDR3 DNA is TGTGCCAGCACCGCCCCCCGGGGGAACACTGAAGCTTTCTTT. Translation gives CASTAPRGNTEAFF. J is TRBJ1-1 and V is TRBV2, with D unresolved. CDR1 is SNHLY and CDR2 is FYNNEI in the germline V gene. The CDR3 loop spans 14 amino acids. Between the trimmed V and J ends, which lost 7 bases and 1 base, there was a span of 13 bases.

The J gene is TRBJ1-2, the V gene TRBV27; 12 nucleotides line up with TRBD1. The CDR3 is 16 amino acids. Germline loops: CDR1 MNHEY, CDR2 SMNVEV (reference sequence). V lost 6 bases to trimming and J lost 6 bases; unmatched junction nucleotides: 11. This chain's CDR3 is CASSWDGTGGADGYTF. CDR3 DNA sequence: TGTGCCAGCAGCTGGGATGGGACAGGGGGCGCCGATGGCTACACCTTC.

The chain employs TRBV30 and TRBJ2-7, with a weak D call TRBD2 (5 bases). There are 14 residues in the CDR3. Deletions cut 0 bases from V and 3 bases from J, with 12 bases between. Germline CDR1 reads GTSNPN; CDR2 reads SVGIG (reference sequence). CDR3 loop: CAWSVPAGVYEQYF. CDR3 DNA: TGTGCCTGGAGTGTACCGGCCGGGGTCTACGAGCAGTACTTC. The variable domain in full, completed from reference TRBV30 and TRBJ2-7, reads SQTIHQWPATLVQPVGSPLSLECTVEGTSNPNLYWYRQAAGRGLQLLFYSVGIGQISSEVPQNLSASRPQDRQFILSSKKLLLSDSGFYLCAWSVPAGVYEQYFGPGTRLTVT.

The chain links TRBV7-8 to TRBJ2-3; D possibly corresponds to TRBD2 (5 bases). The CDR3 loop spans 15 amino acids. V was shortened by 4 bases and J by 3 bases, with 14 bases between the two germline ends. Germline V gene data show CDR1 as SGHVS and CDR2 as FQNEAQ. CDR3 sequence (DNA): TGTGCCAGCAGCTCACGCGAGGGCCATACAGATACGCAGTATTTT. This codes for CASSSREGHTDTQYF.

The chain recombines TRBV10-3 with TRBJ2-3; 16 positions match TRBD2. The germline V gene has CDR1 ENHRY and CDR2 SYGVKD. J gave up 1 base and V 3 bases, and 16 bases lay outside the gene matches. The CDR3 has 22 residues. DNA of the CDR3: TGTGCCATCAGTGATGGGACAGGGGGCTCCGGGACTAGCGGGAGGGGCACAGATACGCAGTATTTT. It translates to CAISDGTGGSGTSGRGTDTQYF.

Here the CDR3 DNA reads TGTGCCAGCAGTTCCGGACAGGGGGTGAGAGGTGGCTACACCTTC. Amino acid sequence: CASSSGQGVRGGYTF. The J gene is TRBJ1-2, the V gene TRBV6-1; 10 bases match TRBD1. Germline V gene sequence: CDR1 MNHNS, CDR2 SASEGT. The CDR3 runs to 15 residues. The trim removed 5 bases at V and 7 bases at J, leaving 10 bases unmatched.

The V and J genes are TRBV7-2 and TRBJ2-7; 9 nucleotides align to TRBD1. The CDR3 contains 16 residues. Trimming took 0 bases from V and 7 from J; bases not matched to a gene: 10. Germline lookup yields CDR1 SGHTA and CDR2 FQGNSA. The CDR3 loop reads CASSLAGGTGRREQYF. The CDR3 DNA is TGTGCCAGCAGCTTAGCGGGCGGGACAGGGCGGAGGGAGCAGTACTTC.

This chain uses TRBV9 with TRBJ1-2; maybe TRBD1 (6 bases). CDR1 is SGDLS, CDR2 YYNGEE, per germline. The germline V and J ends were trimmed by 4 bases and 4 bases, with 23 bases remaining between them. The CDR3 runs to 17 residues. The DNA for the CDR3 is TGTGCCAGCAGCCAGGGACAACTCACCACCCCTACCTATGGCTACACCTTC. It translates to CASSQGQLTTPTYGYTF.

CDR3 DNA: TGTGCCAGCAGGCCAGGACAGGGAGGCTACACCTTC. Protein: CASRPGQGGYTF. The chain joins TRBV6-5 to TRBJ1-2; 8 bases fit TRBD1. The CDR3 sequence is 12 residues long. Germline V lookup: CDR1 MNHEY, CDR2 SVGAGI. Trimming took 6 bases from V and 8 from J; bases not matched to a gene: 5.

The CDR3 coding sequence is TGCGCCAGCAGAGGACAGGGGACCTATGGTGGTGGCTACACCTTC. It encodes CASRGQGTYGGGYTF. The rearrangement joins TRBV5-1 to TRBJ1-2, with 9 bases aligning to TRBD1. Germline V lookup: CDR1 SGHRS, CDR2 YFSETQ. Trimming at V came to 5 bases and at J to 7 bases, leaving 12 bases not matched to a gene. CDR3 size: 15 residues.

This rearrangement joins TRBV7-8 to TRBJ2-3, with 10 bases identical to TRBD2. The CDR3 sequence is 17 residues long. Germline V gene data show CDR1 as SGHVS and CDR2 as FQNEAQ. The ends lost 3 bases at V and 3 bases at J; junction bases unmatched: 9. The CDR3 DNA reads TGTGCCAGCAGCTTCATTAAACCGGGACTAGCGACAGATACGCAGTATTTT. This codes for CASSFIKPGLATDTQYF. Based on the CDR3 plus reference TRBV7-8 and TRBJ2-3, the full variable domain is GAGVSQSPRYKVAKRGQDVALRCDPISGHVSLFWYQQALGQGPEFLTYFQNEAQLDKSGLPSDRFFAERPEGSVSTLKIQRTQQEDSAVYLCASSFIKPGLATDTQYFGPGTRLTVL.

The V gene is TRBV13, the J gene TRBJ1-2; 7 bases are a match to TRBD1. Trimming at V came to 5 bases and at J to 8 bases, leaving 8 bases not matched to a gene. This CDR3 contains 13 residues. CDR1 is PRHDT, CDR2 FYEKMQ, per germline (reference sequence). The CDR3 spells CASSHRDSWGYTF. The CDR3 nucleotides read TGTGCCAGCAGCCATAGGGACAGCTGGGGCTACACCTTC.

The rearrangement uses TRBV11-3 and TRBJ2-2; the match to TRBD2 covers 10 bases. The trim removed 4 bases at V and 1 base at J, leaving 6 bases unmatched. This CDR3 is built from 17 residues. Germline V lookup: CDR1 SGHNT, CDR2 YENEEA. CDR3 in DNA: TGTGCCAGCAGCTACGGACTAGCGGTGAAGAACACCGGGGAGCTGTTTTTT. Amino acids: CASSYGLAVKNTGELFF.

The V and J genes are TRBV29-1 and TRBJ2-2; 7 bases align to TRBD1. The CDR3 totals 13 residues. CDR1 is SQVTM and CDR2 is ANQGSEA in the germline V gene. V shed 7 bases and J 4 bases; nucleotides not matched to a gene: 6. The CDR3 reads CSASGTATGELFF. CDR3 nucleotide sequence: TGCAGCGCATCCGGGACAGCCACCGGGGAGCTGTTTTTT.

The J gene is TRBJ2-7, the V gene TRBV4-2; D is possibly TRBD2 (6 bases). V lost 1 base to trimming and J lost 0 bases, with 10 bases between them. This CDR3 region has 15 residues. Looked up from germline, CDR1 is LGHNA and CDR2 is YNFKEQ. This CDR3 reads CASSQAGDNSYEQYF. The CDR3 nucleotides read TGTGCCAGCAGCCAAGCGGGAGACAACTCCTACGAGCAGTACTTC.

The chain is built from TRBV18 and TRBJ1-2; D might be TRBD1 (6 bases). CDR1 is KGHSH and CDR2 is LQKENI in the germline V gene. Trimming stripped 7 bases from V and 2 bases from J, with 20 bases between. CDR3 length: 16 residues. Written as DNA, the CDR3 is TGTGCCAGCTGCCCGGACAGTGAGGGCCTGAACTATGGCTACACCTTC. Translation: CASCPDSEGLNYGYTF.

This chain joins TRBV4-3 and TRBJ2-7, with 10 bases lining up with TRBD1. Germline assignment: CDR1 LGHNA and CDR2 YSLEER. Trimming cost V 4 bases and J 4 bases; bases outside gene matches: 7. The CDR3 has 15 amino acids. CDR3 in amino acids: CASSPGQGTVYEQYF. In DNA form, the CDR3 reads TGCGCCAGCAGCCCGGGACAGGGGACAGTTTACGAGCAGTACTTC.